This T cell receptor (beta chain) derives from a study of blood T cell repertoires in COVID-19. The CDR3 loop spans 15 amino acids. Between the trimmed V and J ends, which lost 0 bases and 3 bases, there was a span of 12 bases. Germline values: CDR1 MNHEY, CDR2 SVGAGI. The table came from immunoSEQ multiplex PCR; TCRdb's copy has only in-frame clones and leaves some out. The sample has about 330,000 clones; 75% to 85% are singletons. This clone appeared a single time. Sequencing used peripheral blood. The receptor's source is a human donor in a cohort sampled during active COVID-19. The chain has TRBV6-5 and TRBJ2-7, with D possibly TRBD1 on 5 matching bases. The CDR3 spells CASSYSTDRLYEQYF. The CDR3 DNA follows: TGTGCCAGCAGTTACTCGACTGACAGACTCTACGAGCAGTACTTC.